Shown below are 30 T cell receptor beta chains from a single sample sequenced in a study of beta chain features in type 1 diabetes. Every bit of the isolated RNA underwent reverse transcription, so sequencing read expressed TCRB transcripts. Sequencing was performed with immunoSEQ multiplex PCR; in TCRdb, only in-frame clones are kept and a portion is missing. The sample lists about 250,000 clones; 13% to 15% were seen once. The source material was naive CD4+ T cells from blood. These receptors came from a middle-aged woman in good health.

This clone was seen a few times. This chain joins TRBV18 and TRBJ2-5; a possible D gene is TRBD2 (6 bases). Germline CDR1 reads KGHSH; CDR2 reads LQKENI. The CDR3 totals 14 residues. V lost 2 bases and J lost 2, with 9 bases in between. The CDR3 region is CASSPTGGQETQYF. The CDR3 bases are TGTGCCAGCTCACCAACCGGGGGTCAAGAGACCCAGTACTTC.

This rearrangement joins TRBV6-5 to TRBJ1-2; 10 bases are shared with TRBD1. The CDR3 spans 15 residues. The germline gives CDR1 MNHEY, CDR2 SVGAGI. V trimming: 10 bases; J trimming: 3 bases; junction bases outside the gene matches: 11. CDR3 sequence reads: CATGGTGADDYGYTF. Here the CDR3 DNA reads TGTGCCACCGGGGGGACAGGGGCAGATGACTATGGCTACACCTTC.

The chain uses TRBV7-2 and TRBJ2-2; tentatively, D is TRBD2 (5 bases). The CDR3 spans 14 residues. The V gene lost 4 bases and the J gene lost 4 bases, with 10 bases spanning the gap. CDR1 is SGHTA and CDR2 is FQGNSA in the germline V gene. The CDR3 DNA sequence: TGTGCCAGCAGCTCCTCACTAGGCACCGGGGAGCTGTTTTTT. It is translated as CASSSSLGTGELFF. Together with reference TRBV7-2 and TRBJ2-2, the CDR3 gives the full variable domain: GAGVSQSPSNKVTEKGKDVELRCDPISGHTALYWYRQSLGQGLEFLIYFQGNSAPDKSGLPSDRFSAERTGGSVSTLTIQRTQQEDSAVYLCASSSSLGTGELFFGEGSRLTVL.

DNA for the CDR3: TGTGCCAGCAACGCTCAAGGGGCTGGTGGCTACACCTTC. This encodes CASNAQGAGGYTF. The rearrangement uses TRBV7-9 and TRBJ1-2, with D tentatively TRBD1 (5 bases). The germline CDR1 and CDR2 sequences are SEHNR and FQNEAQ (reference sequence). This CDR3 contains 13 residues. V gave up 7 bases and J gave up 7 bases, with 16 bases separating them.

The CDR3 coding sequence is TGCGCCAGCAGCTTACAGGGGGATGGCTACACCTTC. Its protein is CASSLQGDGYTF. The chain links TRBV5-1 to TRBJ1-2; 8 positions match TRBD1. Trimming removed 2 bases from V and 6 bases from J; junction bases left unmatched: 0. This CDR3 contains 12 residues. In germline, CDR1 is SGHRS, CDR2 YFSETQ.

V gene TRBV5-1 combines with J gene TRBJ2-2; tentative D call: TRBD1 (6 bases). Germline CDR1 reads SGHRS; CDR2 reads YFSETQ. The CDR3 is made up of 18 amino acids. V was pared by 1 base and J by 0 bases, with 16 bases between. In DNA, the CDR3 is TGCGCCAGCAGCTTGTACATTGGGTGGGACACGAACACCGGGGAGCTGTTTTTT. Amino acids: CASSLYIGWDTNTGELFF.

This rearrangement joins TRBV5-6 to TRBJ2-1; D is uncertain. Germline CDR1 reads SGHDT; CDR2 reads YYEEEE. Trimming took off 4 bases at V and 3 bases at J, with 14 bases between the two ends. The CDR3 consists of 15 residues. This CDR3 reads CASSTRQGDYNEQFF. Here the CDR3 DNA reads TGTGCCAGCAGCACCCGACAAGGCGACTACAATGAGCAGTTCTTC.

The chain carries TRBV6-5 and TRBJ2-1, with 7 bases identical to TRBD2. The CDR3 is 16 residues long. With 4 bases clipped from V and 8 bases from J, the junction kept 14 bases outside the gene matches. Per germline, CDR1 MNHEY and CDR2 SVGAGI. CDR3 sequence: CASSSLLAGVVDEQFF. The CDR3 region has the DNA TGTGCCAGCAGTTCCCTTCTTGCGGGGGTGGTCGATGAGCAGTTCTTC.

This clone was found a few times. The genes are TRBV10-3 and TRBJ2-5; D is uncertain. V was trimmed by 4 bases and J by 2 bases, leaving 5 bases between them. The CDR3 length is 12 residues. Germline V lookup: CDR1 ENHRY, CDR2 SYGVKD. The CDR3 loop reads CAISGDQETQYF. DNA of the CDR3: TGTGCCATCAGTGGAGATCAAGAGACCCAGTACTTC.

The V gene is TRBV5-4, the J gene TRBJ2-1; 10 positions match TRBD1. Unmatched junction bases numbered 8, after V lost 2 bases and J lost 9 bases. Germline-derived CDR1 and CDR2 are SGHNT and YYREEE (reference sequence). The CDR3 extends over 15 amino acids. The CDR3 nucleotides are TGTGCCAGCAGCTTAGACAGGGGGCCAGGTCGTGAGCAGTTCTTC. It yields the protein CASSLDRGPGREQFF.

The V and J genes are TRBV18 and TRBJ2-7; 10 bases agree with TRBD1. Germline CDR1 KGHSH, CDR2 LQKENI. This CDR3 has 14 amino acids. J lost 4 bases, V lost 4 bases, and 4 bases had no gene match. The CDR3 coding sequence is TGTGCCAGCTCACAAAGACAGGGGGCGTACGAGCAGTACTTC. Its translation: CASSQRQGAYEQYF.

V usage is TRBV5-8 and J usage is TRBJ1-4; D remains ambiguous. In germline, CDR1 is SGHTS, CDR2 YDEGEE. V lost 4 bases to trimming and J lost 5 bases, with 9 bases between them. This CDR3 spans 13 amino acids. As DNA, the CDR3 is TGTGCCAGCAGCCTCGACAAGAATGAAAAACTGTTTTTT. Translation gives CASSLDKNEKLFF.

This clone was counted only a few times. The gene calls are TRBV10-2 and TRBJ2-3; tentatively, D is TRBD1 (6 bases). Germline-derived CDR1 and CDR2 are WSHSY and SAAADI. CDR3 length equals 16 residues. Between the trimmed V and J ends, which lost 6 bases and 1 base, there was a span of 17 bases. CDR3 nucleotides: TGCGCCAGCAGGGTGTTAGGGGGTATGGGCACAGATACGCAGTATTTT. Translating gives CASRVLGGMGTDTQYF.

This clone came up a few times. V and J are TRBV29-1 and TRBJ2-5; D possibly corresponds to TRBD2 (5 bases). The CDR3 runs 13 residues. Germline V gives CDR1 SQVTM, CDR2 ANQGSEA. Trimming shortened V by 2 bases and J by 4 bases, and 11 bases separated the two germline ends. The CDR3 DNA sequence: TGCAGCGTTGAACCACTAGGAGGAGAGACCCAGTACTTC. As protein: CSVEPLGGETQYF.

The chain uses TRBV7-2 and TRBJ2-1, with 8 nucleotides matching TRBD2. Germline V CDR1 and CDR2: SGHTA, FQGNSA. Germline trimming cut 5 bases from V and 5 bases from J; bases unmatched to any gene: 8. This CDR3 spans 15 amino acids. The CDR3 coding sequence is TGTGCCAGCAGCCTTCGGGAGGGAGGGGACAATGAGCAGTTCTTC. Amino acid sequence: CASSLREGGDNEQFF.

This chain joins TRBV7-7 and TRBJ2-5; possible D gene TRBD1, 6 bases. CDR1 is SSHAT and CDR2 is FNYEAQ in the germline V gene (reference sequence). The V gene lost 5 bases and the J gene lost 2 bases, with 15 bases spanning the gap. CDR3 length equals 15 residues. CDR3 sequence: CASSKLTDRQETQYF. Written as DNA, the CDR3 is TGTGCCAGCAGCAAACTAACCGACAGGCAAGAGACCCAGTACTTC.

This chain joins TRBV13 and TRBJ2-5, with D perhaps TRBD2 (6 bases). CDR1 and CDR2 from the germline V gene are PRHDT and FYEKMQ (reference sequence). The ends were cut back, 5 bases at V and 5 bases at J, with 12 bases in the middle. There are 13 residues in the CDR3. This chain's CDR3 is CASSLEEGETQYF. The CDR3 DNA reads TGTGCCAGCAGCCTGGAGGAGGGGGAGACCCAGTACTTC.

This clone was seen only a few times. J is TRBJ2-7 and V is TRBV10-3; possible D gene TRBD2, 5 bases. Looked up from germline, CDR1 is ENHRY and CDR2 is SYGVKD. This CDR3 is 14 amino acids long. The V end lost 0 bases, the J end lost 1 base, and 7 bases lay between the germline ends. Written as DNA, the CDR3 is TGTGCCATCAGTGAGTCGTCGGGATCCTACGAGCAGTACTTC. The encoded protein is CAISESSGSYEQYF.

CDR3: CSVGRTGTNEKLFF. The CDR3 region has the DNA TGCAGCGTCGGCCGGACAGGGACTAATGAAAAACTGTTTTTT. This rearrangement joins TRBV29-1 to TRBJ1-4, with 8 positions matching TRBD1. In germline, CDR1 is SQVTM, CDR2 ANQGSEA. V gave up 6 bases and J gave up 2 bases; unmatched junction bases: 5. This CDR3 is 14 amino acids long.

This clone has a handful of counts. V gene TRBV5-4 combines with J gene TRBJ1-2; TRBD1 matches at 8 bases. Germline V gives CDR1 SGHNT, CDR2 YYREEE (reference sequence). V lost 4 bases to trimming and J lost 8 bases; unmatched junction nucleotides: 16. This CDR3 is 16 amino acids long. The CDR3 nucleotides read TGTGCCAGCAGCCCGGGGTCCGGACAGGGAGTGAGGGGCTACACCTTC. This encodes CASSPGSGQGVRGYTF.

This clone was recorded a few times. The chain couples TRBV5-1 to TRBJ2-7; D is possibly TRBD2 (6 bases). Trimming took 0 bases from V and 3 from J, leaving 10 bases between them. Germline CDR1 reads SGHRS; CDR2 reads YFSETQ. The CDR3 extends over 14 amino acids. The CDR3 nucleotides are TGCGCCAGCAGCTTGGAGGGAGGAAGCTACGAGCAGTACTTC. It codes for CASSLEGGSYEQYF.

The V and J genes are TRBV7-2 and TRBJ2-1; tentatively, D is TRBD2 (6 bases). Germline CDR1 SGHTA, CDR2 FQGNSA. The CDR3 runs 11 residues. V was shortened by 1 base and J by 15 bases, with 10 bases between the two germline ends. CDR3 amino acids: CASSLVGGLFF. The DNA of the CDR3 is TGTGCCAGCAGCTTAGTGGGAGGTCTGTTCTTC.

This clone was seen more than once but under ten times. This chain uses TRBV6-1 with TRBJ2-7; 7 bases agree with TRBD2. Germline CDR1 and CDR2: MNHNS and SASEGT. The CDR3 spans 13 residues. Trimming at V came to 8 bases and at J to 12 bases, leaving 16 bases not matched to a gene. The CDR3 bases are TGTGCCAGCCGAGTACTAGCGACCAATCGACCGTACTTC. Amino acid sequence: CASRVLATNRPYF.

The rearrangement links TRBV5-1 to TRBJ2-2; D might be TRBD2 (5 bases). The germline gives CDR1 SGHRS, CDR2 YFSETQ. The CDR3 spans 15 residues. V gave up 4 bases and J gave up 0 bases, with 10 bases separating them. CDR3 sequence: CASSPWTPNTGELFF. The CDR3 DNA follows: TGCGCCAGCAGCCCATGGACTCCGAACACCGGGGAGCTGTTTTTT.

Only a few counts were recorded for this clone. The J gene is TRBJ2-2, the V gene TRBV10-1; D possibly corresponds to TRBD2 (5 bases). Germline CDR1 WNHNN, CDR2 SYGVQD (reference sequence). This CDR3 spans 16 amino acids. V lost 2 bases and J lost 6, with 16 bases in between. CDR3 in DNA: TGCGCCAGCAGTGAGGCACTTGGCGGGTCGGCCGGGGAGCTGTTTTTT. As protein: CASSEALGGSAGELFF.

The V gene is TRBV9, the J gene TRBJ2-5; 9 bases line up with TRBD1. V lost 4 bases, J lost 0 bases, and 7 bases stayed unmatched. The CDR3 is 16 residues long. Looked up from germline, CDR1 is SGDLS and CDR2 is YYNGEE. CDR3 loop: CASSTYRDRDQETQYF. For the CDR3, the DNA is TGTGCCAGCAGCACCTACCGGGACAGGGACCAAGAGACCCAGTACTTC.

This clone has just a few counts. This chain joins TRBV6-6 and TRBJ2-7; D gene unclear. V dropped 7 bases and J dropped 6 bases, with 10 bases sitting between them. CDR1 MNHNY and CDR2 SVGAGI come from the germline V gene (reference sequence). This CDR3 has 11 residues. CDR3 sequence (DNA): TGTGCCAGCAAACAGTACCGCGAGCAGTACTTC. It encodes CASKQYREQYF.

The V gene is TRBV4-1, the J gene TRBJ2-3; no definite D call. Trimming pared 1 base from V and 4 bases from J, leaving 9 bases between. CDR3 size: 14 residues. CDR1 is MGHRA, CDR2 YSYEKL, per germline. CDR3 DNA sequence: TGCGCCAGCAGCCAAGGACACCTACCAGATACGCAGTATTTT. The encoded protein is CASSQGHLPDTQYF.

The chain employs TRBV7-9 and TRBJ2-3, with 15 nucleotides matching TRBD2. The CDR3 sequence is 17 residues long. Germline assignment: CDR1 SEHNR and CDR2 FQNEAQ (reference sequence). V lost 0 bases to trimming and J lost 5 bases; unmatched junction nucleotides: 3. The CDR3 loop reads CASSLAGGLAGGDTQYF. For the CDR3, the DNA is TGTGCCAGCAGCTTAGCCGGGGGACTAGCGGGGGGAGATACGCAGTATTTT.

In DNA form, the CDR3 reads TGTGCTAGTGGTACGGGACAGGGGTCCCGCGAGCAGTACTTC. Translation gives CASGTGQGSREQYF. V usage is TRBV12-5 and J usage is TRBJ2-7; 10 positions agree with TRBD1. The CDR3 spans 14 residues. Per germline, CDR1 LGHNT and CDR2 FRNRAP. Trimming removed 5 bases from V and 6 bases from J; junction bases left unmatched: 7. Supplemented by reference TRBV12-5 and TRBJ2-7, the full variable domain reads DARVTQTPRHKVTEMGQEVTMRCQPILGHNTVFWYRQTMMQGLELLAYFRNRAPLDDSGMPKDRFSAEMPDATLATLKIQPSEPRDSAVYFCASGTGQGSREQYFGPGTRLTVT.